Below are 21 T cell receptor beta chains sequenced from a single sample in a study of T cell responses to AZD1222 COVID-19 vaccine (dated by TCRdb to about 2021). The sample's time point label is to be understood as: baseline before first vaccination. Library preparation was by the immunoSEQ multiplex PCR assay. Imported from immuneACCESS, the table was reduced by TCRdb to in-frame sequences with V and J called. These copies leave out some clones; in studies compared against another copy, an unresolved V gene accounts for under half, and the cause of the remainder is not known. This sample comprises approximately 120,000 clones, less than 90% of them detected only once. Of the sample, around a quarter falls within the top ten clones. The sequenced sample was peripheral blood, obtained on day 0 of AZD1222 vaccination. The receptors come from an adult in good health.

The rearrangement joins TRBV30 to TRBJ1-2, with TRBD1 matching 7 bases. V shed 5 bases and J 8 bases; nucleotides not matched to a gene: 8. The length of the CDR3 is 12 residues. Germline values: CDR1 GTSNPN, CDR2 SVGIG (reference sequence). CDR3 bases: TGTGCCTGGGGACCCAGGGGGGGCGGCTACACCTTC. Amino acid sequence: CAWGPRGGGYTF.

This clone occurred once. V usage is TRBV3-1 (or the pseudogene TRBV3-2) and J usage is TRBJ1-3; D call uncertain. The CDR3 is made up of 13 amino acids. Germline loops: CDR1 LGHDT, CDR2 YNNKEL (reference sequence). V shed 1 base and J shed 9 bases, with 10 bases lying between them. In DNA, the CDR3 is TGTGCCAGCAGCCAAGTGGTACGAACCACCATATATTTT. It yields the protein CASSQVVRTTIYF.

The chain's CDR3 is CASSFLVSGAGGYTF. DNA of the CDR3: TGTGCCAGCAGTTTTTTGGTTTCGGGGGCGGGGGGCTACACCTTC. The gene calls are TRBV27 and TRBJ1-2, with D maybe TRBD1 (6 bases). With 3 bases removed from V and 8 bases from J, the gap between germline ends came to 19 bases. Germline V lookup: CDR1 MNHEY, CDR2 SMNVEV (reference sequence). The CDR3 covers 15 residues.

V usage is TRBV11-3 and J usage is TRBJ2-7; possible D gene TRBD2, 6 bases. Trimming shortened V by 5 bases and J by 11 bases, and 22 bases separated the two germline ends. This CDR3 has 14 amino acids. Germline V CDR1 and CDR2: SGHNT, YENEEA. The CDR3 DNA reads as TGTGCCAGCAGCAAATCCGGGACTGAAAACACCAAGTACTTC. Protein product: CASSKSGTENTKYF.

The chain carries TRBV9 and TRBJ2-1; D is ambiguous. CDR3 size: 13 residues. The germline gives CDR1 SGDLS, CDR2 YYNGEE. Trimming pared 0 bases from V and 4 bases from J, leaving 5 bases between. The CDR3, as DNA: TGTGCCAGCAGCGTAGACGATTACAATGAGCAGTTCTTC. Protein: CASSVDDYNEQFF.

The CDR3 region is CASSYSGQNNQPQHF. In DNA, the CDR3 is TGTGCCAGCAGTTACTCAGGACAAAACAATCAGCCCCAGCATTTT. V usage is TRBV6-6 and J usage is TRBJ1-5; tentatively, D is TRBD1 (5 bases). The V gene's germline CDR1 is MNHNY and CDR2 SVGAGI (reference sequence). The V and J ends lost 0 bases and 3 bases respectively, with 9 bases between them. This CDR3 comprises 15 residues.

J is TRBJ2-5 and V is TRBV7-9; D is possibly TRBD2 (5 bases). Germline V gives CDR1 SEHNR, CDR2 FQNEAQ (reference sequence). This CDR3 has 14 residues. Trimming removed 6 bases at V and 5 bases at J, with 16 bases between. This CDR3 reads CASRPDRDFETQYF. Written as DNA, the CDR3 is TGTGCCAGCAGACCCGACCGGGATTTTGAGACCCAGTACTTC.

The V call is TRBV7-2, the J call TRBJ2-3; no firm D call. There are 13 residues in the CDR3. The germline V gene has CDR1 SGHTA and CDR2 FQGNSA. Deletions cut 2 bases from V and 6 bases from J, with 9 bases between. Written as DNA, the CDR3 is TGTGCCAGCAGCTTATCAATGGGCGATACGCAGTATTTT. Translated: CASSLSMGDTQYF.

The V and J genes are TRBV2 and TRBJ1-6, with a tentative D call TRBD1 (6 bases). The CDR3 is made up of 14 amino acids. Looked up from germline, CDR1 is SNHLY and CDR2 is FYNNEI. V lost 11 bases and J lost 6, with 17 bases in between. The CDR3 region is CAGAPGQANSPLHF. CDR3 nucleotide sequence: TGTGCCGGTGCCCCGGGACAAGCTAATTCACCCCTCCACTTT.

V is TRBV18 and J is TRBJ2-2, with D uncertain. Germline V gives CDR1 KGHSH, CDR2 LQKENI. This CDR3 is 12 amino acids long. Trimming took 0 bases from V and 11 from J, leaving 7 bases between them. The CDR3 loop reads CASSPPGIELFF. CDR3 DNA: TGTGCCAGCTCACCACCGGGGATTGAGCTGTTTTTT.

CDR3: CASSTPPRGVGAFF. The CDR3 region has the DNA TGTGCCAGCAGCACTCCCCCCAGGGGGGTTGGGGCTTTCTTT. V gene TRBV7-2 combines with J gene TRBJ1-1; 7 positions match TRBD1. Germline CDR1 is SGHTA and CDR2 is FQGNSA. This CDR3 has 14 amino acids. V lost 5 bases, J lost 11 bases, and 14 bases stayed unmatched.

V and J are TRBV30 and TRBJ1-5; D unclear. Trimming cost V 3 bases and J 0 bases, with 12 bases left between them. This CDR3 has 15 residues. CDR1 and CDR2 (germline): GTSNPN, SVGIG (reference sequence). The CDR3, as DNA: TGTGCCTGGAGCCCCGGGATCCTTAGCAATCAGCCCCAGCATTTT. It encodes CAWSPGILSNQPQHF.

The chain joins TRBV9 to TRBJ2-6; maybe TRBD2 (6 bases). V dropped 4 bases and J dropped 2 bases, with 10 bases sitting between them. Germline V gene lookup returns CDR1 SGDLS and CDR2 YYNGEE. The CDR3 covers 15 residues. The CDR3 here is CASSPRRAGANVLTF. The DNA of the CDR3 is TGTGCCAGCAGCCCCCGGAGGGCTGGGGCCAACGTCCTGACTTTC.

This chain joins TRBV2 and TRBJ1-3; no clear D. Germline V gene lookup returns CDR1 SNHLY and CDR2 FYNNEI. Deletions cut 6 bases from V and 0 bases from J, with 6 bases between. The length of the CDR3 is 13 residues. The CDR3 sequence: CASRGLSGNTIYF. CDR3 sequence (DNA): TGTGCCAGCAGAGGCCTCTCTGGAAACACCATATATTTT.

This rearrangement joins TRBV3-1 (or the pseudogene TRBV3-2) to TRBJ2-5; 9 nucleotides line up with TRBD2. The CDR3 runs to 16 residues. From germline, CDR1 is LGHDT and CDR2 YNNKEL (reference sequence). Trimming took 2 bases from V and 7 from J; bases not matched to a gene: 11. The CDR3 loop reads CASSQSGGSQAGTQYF. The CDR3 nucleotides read TGTGCCAGCAGCCAAAGCGGGGGGAGCCAAGCCGGGACCCAGTACTTC.

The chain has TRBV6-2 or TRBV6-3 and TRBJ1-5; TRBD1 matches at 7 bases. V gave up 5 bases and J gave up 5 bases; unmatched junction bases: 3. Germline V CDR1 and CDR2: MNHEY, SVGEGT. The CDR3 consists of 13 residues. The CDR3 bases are TGTGCCAGCAGTAACAGGGGTGATCAGCCCCAGCATTTT. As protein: CASSNRGDQPQHF.

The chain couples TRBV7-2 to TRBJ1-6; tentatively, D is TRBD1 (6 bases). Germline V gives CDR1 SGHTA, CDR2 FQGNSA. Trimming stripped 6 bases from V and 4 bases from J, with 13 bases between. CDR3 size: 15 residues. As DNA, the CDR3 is TGTGCCAGCAGGCCCGGGACACTGTATAATTCACCCCTCCACTTT. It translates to CASRPGTLYNSPLHF.

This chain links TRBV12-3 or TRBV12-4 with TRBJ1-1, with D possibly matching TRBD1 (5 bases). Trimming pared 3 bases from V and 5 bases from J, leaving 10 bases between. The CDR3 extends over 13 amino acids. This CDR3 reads CASSLEEGTEAFF. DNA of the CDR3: TGTGCCAGCAGTTTGGAGGAGGGGACTGAAGCTTTCTTT.

The CDR3 region has the DNA TGTGCCAGTAGTGGGGGTCGGATCAATCAGCCCCAGCATTTT. It codes for CASSGGRINQPQHF. The rearrangement joins TRBV19 to TRBJ1-5; possibly TRBD1 for D (5 bases). V lost 5 bases and J 3 bases, leaving 11 bases between the germline ends. The CDR3 is made up of 14 amino acids. CDR1 is LNHDA and CDR2 is SQIVND in the germline V gene (reference sequence).

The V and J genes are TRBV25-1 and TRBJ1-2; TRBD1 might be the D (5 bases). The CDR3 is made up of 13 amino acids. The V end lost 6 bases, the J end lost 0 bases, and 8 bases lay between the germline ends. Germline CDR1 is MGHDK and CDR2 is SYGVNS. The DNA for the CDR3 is TGTGCCAGCAGCAGGGATTCTAACTATGGCTACACCTTC. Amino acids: CASSRDSNYGYTF.

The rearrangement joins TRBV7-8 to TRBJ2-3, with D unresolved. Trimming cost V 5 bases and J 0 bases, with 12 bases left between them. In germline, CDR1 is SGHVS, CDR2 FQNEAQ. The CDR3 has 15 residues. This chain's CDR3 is CASSEDGHSTDTQYF. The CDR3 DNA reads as TGTGCCAGCAGCGAGGACGGCCATAGCACAGATACGCAGTATTTT.